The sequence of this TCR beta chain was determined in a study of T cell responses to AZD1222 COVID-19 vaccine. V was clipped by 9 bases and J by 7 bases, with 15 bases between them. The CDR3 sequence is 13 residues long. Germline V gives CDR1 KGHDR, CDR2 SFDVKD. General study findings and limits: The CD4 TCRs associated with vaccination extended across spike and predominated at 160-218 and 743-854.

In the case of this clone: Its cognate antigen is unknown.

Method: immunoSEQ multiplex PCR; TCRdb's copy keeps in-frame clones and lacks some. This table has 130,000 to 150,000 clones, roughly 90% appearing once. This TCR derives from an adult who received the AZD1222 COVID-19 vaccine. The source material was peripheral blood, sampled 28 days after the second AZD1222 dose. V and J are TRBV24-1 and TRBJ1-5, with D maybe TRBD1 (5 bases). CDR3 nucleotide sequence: TGTGCCACCTCCCCGGGGGGTCGCCAGCCCCAGCATTTT. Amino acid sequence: CATSPGGRQPQHF.